Below are 15 T cell receptor beta chains sequenced from a single sample in a study of human thymus T cells. During corrective heart surgery, resections were taken, and the thymus tissue came from them. Here immunoSEQ multiplex PCR was the method, and the copy in TCRdb shows in-frame clones only, minus some. Of roughly 130,000 clones in the sample, around 94% are singletons; the top ten hold 0.02% to 0.03%. Sequenced sample: thymus tissue. All receptors come from a boy under three years old with a congenital heart defect but otherwise immunologically healthy.

The V and J genes are TRBV9 and TRBJ1-4; tentatively, D is TRBD1 (6 bases). The CDR3 length is 17 residues. The V end was cut by 3 bases, the J end by 10 bases, with 25 bases between. Germline CDR1 is SGDLS and CDR2 is YYNGEE. CDR3 protein: CASSGPSGGRWVPKLFF. The CDR3 DNA reads TGTGCCAGCAGCGGACCCTCGGGGGGGCGCTGGGTCCCAAAACTGTTTTTT.

The chain couples TRBV21-1 to TRBJ1-5. TRBV21-1 is a documented pseudogene. This CDR3 spans 12 amino acids. The CDR3 loop reads CASQGRIQPQHF. The CDR3 bases are TGTGCCAGCCAAGGACGGATTCAGCCCCAGCATTTT.

The chain uses TRBV4-3 and TRBJ1-2, with D uncertain. V was clipped by 1 base and J by 0 bases, with 21 bases between them. The CDR3 loop spans 19 amino acids. The germline gives CDR1 LGHNA, CDR2 YSLEER. CDR3 loop: CASSQVRRRVGRANYGYTF. The CDR3 DNA reads TGCGCCAGCAGCCAAGTAAGAAGGAGAGTAGGACGAGCTAACTATGGCTACACCTTC.

The V and J genes are TRBV7-3 and TRBJ2-1; D possibly matches TRBD1 or TRBD2 (5 bases each). The CDR3 sequence is 14 residues long. The V gene's germline CDR1 is SGHTA and CDR2 FQGTGA. Trimming took 4 bases from V and 7 from J, leaving 14 bases between them. The CDR3 coding sequence is TGTGCCAGCAGCTCACCGGGACCGTCGAATGAGCAGTTCTTC. Translation gives CASSSPGPSNEQFF.

The chain employs TRBV28 and TRBJ2-3; D is unresolved. The V end was cut by 8 bases, the J end by 1 base, with 10 bases between. Germline CDR1 MDHEN, CDR2 SYDVKM. The CDR3 sequence is 13 residues long. The CDR3 region has the DNA TGTGCCAGCGCTTTTGGGGGCACAGATACGCAGTATTTT. This encodes CASAFGGTDTQYF. The variable domain in full, completed from reference TRBV28 and TRBJ2-3, reads DVKVTQSSRYLVKRTGEKVFLECVQDMDHENMFWYRQDPGLGLRLIYFSYDVKMKEKGDIPEGYSVSREKKERFSLILESASTNQTSMYLCASAFGGTDTQYFGPGTRLTVL.

This clone has just one count. CDR3 coding DNA: TGTGCCAGCAGTTACGACAGTGGCTATGGCTACACCTTC. Translation gives CASSYDSGYGYTF. This chain connects TRBV5-6 to TRBJ1-2, with a tentative D call TRBD1 (5 bases). The CDR3 loop spans 13 amino acids. V lost 5 bases to trimming and J lost 4 bases, with 12 bases between them. Germline CDR1 is SGHDT and CDR2 is YYEEEE.

This clone has only one observation. The genes are TRBV6-1 and TRBJ1-5; D possibly corresponds to TRBD1 (6 bases). The germline V gene has CDR1 MNHNS and CDR2 SASEGT. Trimming took 1 base from V and 5 from J, leaving 18 bases between them. This CDR3 region has 17 residues. The CDR3 region is CASSEGLGVGGHQPQHF. The CDR3 nucleotides are TGTGCCAGCAGTGAAGGTCTGGGGGTCGGGGGGCATCAGCCCCAGCATTTT.

The chain carries TRBV10-2 and TRBJ2-4; 8 bases align to TRBD2. Looked up from germline, CDR1 is WSHSY and CDR2 is SAAADI. The trim removed 6 bases at V and 5 bases at J, leaving 21 bases unmatched. The CDR3 sequence is 19 residues long. The CDR3 DNA is TGCGCCAGCAGCAGGACCGAAGCGGGAGACGGACTCAGAGAAAACATTCAGTACTTC. It is translated as CASSRTEAGDGLRENIQYF.

This sequence joins TRBV6-5 and TRBJ1-2; D is undetermined. This CDR3 is 13 amino acids long. The germline V gene encodes CDR1 MNHEY and CDR2 SVGAGI. With 7 bases removed from V and 8 bases from J, the gap between germline ends came to 17 bases. Here the CDR3 DNA reads TGTGCCAGCACCTCGCCCACCAGGAGGGGCTACACCTTC. The encoded protein is CASTSPTRRGYTF.

The chain has TRBV7-2 and TRBJ1-2, with D perhaps TRBD1 (6 bases). V was pared by 5 bases and J by 4 bases, with 20 bases between. Germline CDR1 reads SGHTA; CDR2 reads FQGNSA. CDR3 length: 16 amino acids. The CDR3 spells CASSVSRSGAFYGYTF. DNA for the CDR3: TGTGCCAGCAGCGTATCCCGGTCAGGGGCGTTCTATGGCTACACCTTC. Full variable domain (rest looked up from reference TRBV7-2 and TRBJ1-2): GAGVSQSPSNKVTEKGKDVELRCDPISGHTALYWYRQSLGQGLEFLIYFQGNSAPDKSGLPSDRFSAERTGGSVSTLTIQRTQQEDSAVYLCASSVSRSGAFYGYTFGSGTRLTVV.

The J gene is TRBJ1-1, the V gene TRBV10-3; 10 bases align to TRBD1. Germline V lookup: CDR1 ENHRY, CDR2 SYGVKD. This CDR3 is 18 amino acids long. V lost 0 bases, J lost 2 bases, and 9 bases stayed unmatched. CDR3 bases: TGTGCCATCAGTGAGTCCCCCCCGCGACAGGGGGCCAACACTGAAGCTTTCTTT. This codes for CAISESPPRQGANTEAFF.

The chain links TRBV9 to TRBJ1-2; D is ambiguous. Germline V gene data show CDR1 as SGDLS and CDR2 as YYNGEE. CDR3 length: 16 residues. The V and J ends lost 0 bases and 4 bases respectively, with 16 bases between them. The CDR3 DNA follows: TGTGCCAGCAGCGTAGGTGTAGGCCCCATCGGCTATGGCTACACCTTC. It translates to CASSVGVGPIGYGYTF.

The V gene is TRBV27, the J gene TRBJ2-7, with 7 bases lining up with TRBD1. This CDR3 contains 16 residues. The germline V gene has CDR1 MNHEY and CDR2 SMNVEV (reference sequence). Trimming at V came to 4 bases and at J to 8 bases, leaving 17 bases not matched to a gene. CDR3 coding DNA: TGTGCCAGCAGTTCTCACTACGACAGGGATAAAGCTAAGCAGTACTTC. As protein: CASSSHYDRDKAKQYF.

The chain employs TRBV7-2 and TRBJ2-3; 9 positions match TRBD2. Germline V gives CDR1 SGHTA, CDR2 FQGNSA. V lost 1 base to trimming and J lost 6 bases; unmatched junction nucleotides: 11. The CDR3 consists of 17 residues. The CDR3 DNA reads TGTGCCAGCAGCTTAGGCGACCAGCGGGGGGAAACGGATACGCAGTATTTT. Translating gives CASSLGDQRGETDTQYF.

The chain joins TRBV6-5 to TRBJ1-2; 7 bases map to TRBD1. J lost 7 bases, V lost 2 bases, and 4 bases had no gene match. Germline values: CDR1 MNHEY, CDR2 SVGAGI. The CDR3 is 13 amino acids. The CDR3 DNA reads TGTGCCAGCAGTTACACAGGGGAGGGTGGCTACACCTTC. Translation: CASSYTGEGGYTF.